Presented here are 8 T cell receptor beta chains from one specimen sequenced in a study of long-term antiretroviral therapy in people with HIV. Assay version v3.0 of immunoSEQ was used, and it was run at survey level. Clones were sequenced by immunoSEQ multiplex PCR, and TCRdb holds only the in-frame ones, with some missing. The sample includes about 27,000 clones, roughly 80% of them seen just once. Here the sequenced sample was unsorted PBMCs, taken 3 years after starting antiretroviral therapy. These receptor sequences come from a man between 40 and 49 years old with HIV.

V usage is TRBV30 and J usage is TRBJ1-2, with 10 bases that match TRBD1. Germline trimming cut 5 bases from V and 8 bases from J; bases unmatched to any gene: 5. The CDR3 is 12 amino acids. The germline gives CDR1 GTSNPN, CDR2 SVGIG (reference sequence). CDR3 in amino acids: CAWGTGVGGYTF. The CDR3, as DNA: TGTGCCTGGGGGACAGGGGTGGGGGGCTACACCTTC. Together with reference TRBV30 and TRBJ1-2, the CDR3 gives the full variable domain: SQTIHQWPATLVQPVGSPLSLECTVEGTSNPNLYWYRQAAGRGLQLLFYSVGIGQISSEVPQNLSASRPQDRQFILSSKKLLLSDSGFYLCAWGTGVGGYTFGSGTRLTVV.

This chain joins TRBV10-1 and TRBJ2-5; 7 bases are a match to TRBD2. The trim removed 6 bases at V and 9 bases at J, leaving 16 bases unmatched. In germline, CDR1 is WNHNN, CDR2 SYGVQD (reference sequence). The CDR3 sequence is 15 residues long. The DNA for the CDR3 is TGCGCCAGCAGCGCCGACAGCACCGGGGGAGGGGCCCAGTACTTC. It translates to CASSADSTGGGAQYF.

The rearrangement joins TRBV14 to TRBJ1-2; D not certain. The CDR3 has 13 residues. Germline loops: CDR1 SGHDN, CDR2 FVKESK. Trimming removed 4 bases at V and 2 bases at J, with 8 bases between. The CDR3 DNA reads TGTGCCAGCAGCCCGACACGCAACTATGGCTACACCTTC. Translated: CASSPTRNYGYTF.

CDR3 DNA sequence: TGTGCCAGCAGTTATCTGGGACTCCCATTTTTCTACACCTTC. This sequence encodes CASSYLGLPFFYTF. This chain joins TRBV6-5 and TRBJ1-2; possibly TRBD1 for D (5 bases). The germline gives CDR1 MNHEY, CDR2 SVGAGI. The CDR3 loop spans 14 amino acids. Trimming took 3 bases from V and 10 from J, leaving 18 bases between them.

The rearrangement uses TRBV5-5 and TRBJ2-3, with 7 bases fitting TRBD2. The CDR3 loop spans 15 amino acids. The ends lost 1 base at V and 2 bases at J; junction bases unmatched: 4. Germline values: CDR1 SGHKS, CDR2 YYEKEE (reference sequence). CDR3 amino acids: CASSLPRGDTDTQYF. DNA for the CDR3: TGTGCCAGCAGCTTGCCACGGGGGGACACAGATACGCAGTATTTT.

The genes are TRBV27 and TRBJ2-7; TRBD1 is a possible D gene (5 bases). This CDR3 contains 15 residues. Trimming took 5 bases from V and 6 from J, leaving 20 bases between them. CDR1 is MNHEY, CDR2 SMNVEV, per germline (reference sequence). The CDR3 bases are TGTGCCAGCAGTCGTAAAAGGGATCTGGGGCTCGAGCAGTACTTC. It encodes CASSRKRDLGLEQYF.

The CDR3 nucleotides read TGTGCCATCAGTAGGGACGGCTTCTACGAGCAGTACTTC. The encoded protein is CAISRDGFYEQYF. The chain joins TRBV10-3 to TRBJ2-7; either TRBD1 or TRBD2 may supply D (5 bases each). In germline, CDR1 is ENHRY, CDR2 SYGVKD. CDR3 size: 13 residues. The V end lost 5 bases, the J end lost 3 bases, and 11 bases lay between the germline ends.

This rearrangement joins TRBV7-9 to TRBJ1-1; D gene uncertain. CDR1 and CDR2 from the germline V gene are SEHNR and FQNEAQ (reference sequence). The CDR3 contains 14 residues. Trimming pared 5 bases from V and 4 bases from J, leaving 14 bases between. The CDR3 protein is CASSPPRGFTEAFF. The CDR3 region has the DNA TGTGCCAGCAGCCCACCACGAGGGTTCACTGAAGCTTTCTTT.